A single sample gave rise to the 10 T cell receptor beta chains below, sequenced in a study of response to subunit inactivated influenza vaccine. One entry per CDR3 protein, called by TCRdb with MiXCR from the RT-PCR reads. The sample contains roughly 700,000 distinct CDR3 sequences, 15% to 17% of which appear only once. Material: PBMCs from blood, obtained 11 to 12 days after vaccination. The origin of the receptors is a man aged 50 to 59 who received an inactivated influenza vaccine.

With regard to this clonotype: This may be a read error: a much more frequent sequence differs by one nucleotide. The rearrangement joins TRBV12-3 or TRBV12-4 to TRBJ1-4, with D perhaps matching TRBD1 (5 bases). The CDR3 length is 13 residues. This CDR3 is CASQERGREKQFF. Written as DNA, the CDR3 is TGTGCCAGCCAAGAGAGGGGACGCGAAAAACAGTTTTTT.

V gene TRBV7-7 combines with J gene TRBJ1-1; D remains ambiguous. CDR3 size: 13 residues. Trimming removed 5 bases at V and 5 bases at J, with 12 bases between. Germline values: CDR1 SSHAT, CDR2 FNYEAQ (reference sequence). CDR3: CASSASLGTEAFF. CDR3 DNA: TGTGCCAGCAGCGCATCTCTTGGGACTGAAGCTTTCTTT.

V usage is TRBV3-1 and J usage is TRBJ2-3; 8 nucleotides agree with TRBD2. Germline values: CDR1 LGHDT, CDR2 YNNKEL (reference sequence). The V gene end was trimmed by 2 bases and the J gene end by 4 bases; junction bases not matched to a gene: 5. The CDR3 is 15 amino acids. The chain's CDR3 is CASSQMGLDADTQYF. The CDR3 nucleotides read TGTGCCAGCAGCCAAATGGGACTAGACGCAGATACGCAGTATTTT.

This clonotype was seen more than once but under ten times. The gene calls are TRBV5-1 and TRBJ1-1; no definite D call. This CDR3 contains 13 residues. The ends were cut back, 4 bases at V and 1 base at J, with 8 bases in the middle. Germline loops: CDR1 SGHRS, CDR2 YFSETQ. For the CDR3, the DNA is TGCGCCAGCAGCCGAGATCAGAACACTGAAGCTTTCTTT. It encodes CASSRDQNTEAFF. Together with reference TRBV5-1 and TRBJ1-1, the CDR3 gives the full variable domain: KAGVTQTPRYLIKTRGQQVTLSCSPISGHRSVSWYQQTPGQGLQFLFEYFSETQRNKGNFPGRFSGRQFSNSRSEMNVSTLELGDSALYLCASSRDQNTEAFFGQGTRLTVV.

In this sample, this clonotype turned up many times. V is TRBV7-2 and J is TRBJ2-7; a weak D match, TRBD1 (7 bases). V was shortened by 1 base and J by 5 bases, with 12 bases between the two germline ends. Germline assignment: CDR1 SGHTA and CDR2 FQGNSA. The CDR3 spans 14 residues. This CDR3 is CASSLGRGLNEQYF. For the CDR3, the DNA is TGTGCCAGCAGCTTAGGGAGGGGGCTGAACGAGCAGTACTTC.

This clonotype has only a few counts. This rearrangement joins TRBV12-3 or TRBV12-4 to TRBJ1-2, with 7 bases matching TRBD1. CDR3 length: 14 residues. With 4 bases clipped from V and 4 bases from J, the junction kept 6 bases outside the gene matches. In nucleotides, the CDR3 is TGTGCCAGCAGTTCTTTAGGACAGGTCTATGGCTACACCTTC. Its translation is CASSSLGQVYGYTF.

The chain is built from TRBV12-3 or TRBV12-4 and TRBJ1-3; D not resolved. Trimming stripped 2 bases from V and 4 bases from J, with 6 bases between. The CDR3 runs to 13 residues. The CDR3 DNA sequence: TGTGCCAGCAGTTTACAGACCGGAAACACCATATATTTT. As protein: CASSLQTGNTIYF.

The chain carries TRBV5-1 and TRBJ2-2, with 8 positions matching TRBD2. The CDR3 has 16 amino acids. Germline assignment: CDR1 SGHRS and CDR2 YFSETQ. The junction had 7 bases not matched to a gene; V was cut back by 5 bases and J by 1 base. The CDR3 DNA follows: TGCGCCAGCAGGGCTCCGGGACTAGTGAACACCGGGGAGCTGTTTTTT. This gives the protein CASRAPGLVNTGELFF.

The chain carries TRBV3-1 and TRBJ2-7, with D possibly TRBD2 on 5 matching bases. This CDR3 is 12 amino acids long. Germline V gene sequence: CDR1 LGHDT, CDR2 YNNKEL (reference sequence). The V end lost 8 bases, the J end lost 4 bases, and 12 bases lay between the germline ends. CDR3 in amino acids: CASGGGTYEQYF. The CDR3 DNA sequence: TGTGCCAGCGGAGGAGGAACTTACGAGCAGTACTTC.

This clonotype was seen only a few times. This chain uses TRBV7-2 with TRBJ1-6; 7 nucleotides agree with TRBD1. Germline trimming cut 5 bases from V and 10 bases from J; bases unmatched to any gene: 8. CDR3 size: 14 residues. Germline V gene sequence: CDR1 SGHTA, CDR2 FQGNSA. The CDR3 region has the DNA TGTGCCAGCAGCCGACAGGGTCGCCGGTCACCCCTCCACTTT. This sequence encodes CASSRQGRRSPLHF.